These T cell receptor beta chains were read from a single sample in a study of T-cell memory formation after mild COVID-19. Using its own MiXCR run on the 5' RACE reads, TCRdb lists one record per CDR3 protein. The data contain about 560,000 distinct CDR3 sequences, about 20% of them singletons. Sequencing was carried out using PBMCs or a T cell subset sorted from them (not recorded which). All receptors derive from an adult woman who had mild COVID-19 (a few samples of this study predate the infection). Cell type and time point are not known. Each CDR3 is given with its conserved first and last residue. The order of the fields is D gene, J gene, clone size, V gene, CDR3 protein, CDR3 DNA. The D gene is left open where the match is weak. The size entry is marked missing in some rows and otherwise reads once, few, many or a size class.

D gene: TRBD1; J gene: TRBJ1-5; clone size: -; V gene: TRBV2; CDR3 protein: CASGGQINQPQHF; CDR3 DNA: TGTGCCAGCGGGGGACAGATCAATCAGCCCCAGCATTTT
D gene: TRBD1; J gene: TRBJ2-3; clone size: few; V gene: TRBV7-2; CDR3 protein: CASSLAPVGTGRDTQYF; CDR3 DNA: TGTGCCAGCAGCTTAGCTCCAGTAGGGACAGGACGAGATACGCAGTATTTT
D gene: -; J gene: TRBJ1-1; clone size: once; V gene: TRBV27; CDR3 protein: CASSLYMGARDTEAFF; CDR3 DNA: TGTGCCAGCAGTTTATATATGGGGGCAAGGGACACTGAAGCTTTCTTT
D gene: -; J gene: TRBJ2-3; clone size: few; V gene: TRBV6-1; CDR3 protein: CAWGARDTQYF; CDR3 DNA: TGTGCCTGGGGGGCGCGGGATACGCAGTATTTT
D gene: -; J gene: TRBJ2-3; clone size: few; V gene: TRBV20-1; CDR3 protein: CSARTLVGVGNTDTQYF; CDR3 DNA: TGCAGTGCTAGGACGCTCGTGGGTGTGGGTAACACAGATACGCAGTATTTT
D gene: TRBD1; J gene: TRBJ2-5; clone size: -; V gene: TRBV3-1; CDR3 protein: CASSQAQGGETQYF; CDR3 DNA: TGTGCCAGCAGCCAAGCACAGGGGGGAGAGACCCAGTACTTC
D gene: -; J gene: TRBJ2-5; clone size: -; V gene: TRBV6-5; CDR3 protein: CASSYGRARETQYF; CDR3 DNA: TGTGCCAGCAGTTATGGAAGAGCCCGAGAGACCCAGTACTTC
D gene: -; J gene: TRBJ2-7; clone size: -; V gene: TRBV3-1; CDR3 protein: CASSFVGETREQYF; CDR3 DNA: TGTGCCAGCAGCTTTGTTGGGGAAACGCGCGAGCAGTACTTC
D gene: TRBD2; J gene: TRBJ2-1; clone size: -; V gene: TRBV7-2; CDR3 protein: CASSLRLADPYNEQFF; CDR3 DNA: TGTGCCAGCAGCCTACGACTAGCGGACCCTTACAATGAGCAGTTCTTC
D gene: -; J gene: TRBJ2-1; clone size: -; V gene: TRBV7-9; CDR3 protein: CASSLLAQGGSEQFF; CDR3 DNA: TGTGCCAGCAGCTTATTGGCACAAGGGGGGAGTGAGCAGTTCTTC
D gene: -; J gene: TRBJ1-2; clone size: few; V gene: TRBV27; CDR3 protein: CASSPPGSNYGYTF; CDR3 DNA: TGTGCCAGCAGCCCCCCTGGGAGCAACTATGGCTACACCTTC
D gene: -; J gene: TRBJ2-4; clone size: -; V gene: TRBV5-1; CDR3 protein: CASSLGGWDIQYF; CDR3 DNA: TGCGCCAGCAGCTTAGGGGGTTGGGACATTCAGTACTTC
D gene: TRBD2; J gene: TRBJ2-1; clone size: few; V gene: TRBV29-1; CDR3 protein: CSVEGVAGGRSVNEQFF; CDR3 DNA: TGCAGCGTTGAAGGGGTAGCGGGGGGGCGATCGGTCAATGAGCAGTTCTTC
D gene: -; J gene: TRBJ1-1; clone size: -; V gene: TRBV20-1; CDR3 protein: CSAEGGLNTEAFF; CDR3 DNA: TGCAGTGCTGAGGGGGGATTGAACACTGAAGCTTTCTTT
D gene: -; J gene: TRBJ1-2; clone size: -; V gene: TRBV20-1; CDR3 protein: CSAGWGRGGYTF; CDR3 DNA: TGCAGTGCTGGCTGGGGGCGGGGTGGCTACACCTTC
D gene: -; J gene: TRBJ2-7; clone size: -; V gene: TRBV7-2; CDR3 protein: CASSWGRYEQYF; CDR3 DNA: TGTGCCAGCAGCTGGGGACGGTACGAGCAGTACTTC